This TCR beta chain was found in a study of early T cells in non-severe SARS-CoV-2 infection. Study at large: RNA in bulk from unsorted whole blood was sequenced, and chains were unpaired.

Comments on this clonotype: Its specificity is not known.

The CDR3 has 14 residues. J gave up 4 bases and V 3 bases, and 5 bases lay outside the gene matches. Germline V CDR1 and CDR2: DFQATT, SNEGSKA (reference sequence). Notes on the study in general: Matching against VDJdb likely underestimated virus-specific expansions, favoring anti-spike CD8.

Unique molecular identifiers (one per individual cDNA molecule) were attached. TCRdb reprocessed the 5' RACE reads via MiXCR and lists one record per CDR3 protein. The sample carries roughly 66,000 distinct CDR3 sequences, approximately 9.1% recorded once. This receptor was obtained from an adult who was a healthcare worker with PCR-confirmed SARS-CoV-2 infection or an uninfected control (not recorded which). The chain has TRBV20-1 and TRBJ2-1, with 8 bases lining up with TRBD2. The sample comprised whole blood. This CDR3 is CSASQTSAYNEQFF. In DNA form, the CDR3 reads TGCAGTGCTAGTCAGACTAGCGCTTACAATGAGCAGTTCTTC.